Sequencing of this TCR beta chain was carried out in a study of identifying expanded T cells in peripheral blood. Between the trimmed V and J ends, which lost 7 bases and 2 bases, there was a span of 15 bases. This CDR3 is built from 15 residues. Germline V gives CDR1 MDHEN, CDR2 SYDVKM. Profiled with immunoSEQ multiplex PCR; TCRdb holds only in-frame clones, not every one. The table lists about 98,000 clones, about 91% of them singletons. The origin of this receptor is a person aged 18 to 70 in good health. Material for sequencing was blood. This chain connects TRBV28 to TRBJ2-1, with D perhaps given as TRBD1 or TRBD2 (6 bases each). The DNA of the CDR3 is TGTGCCAGCACATCTGGGGGGCTGACCTACAATGAGCAGTTCTTC. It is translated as CASTSGGLTYNEQFF.